This T cell receptor (beta chain) was retrieved from a study of blood T cells in healthy people across ages. Overall study results and limits: The diversity estimates, figures obtained from one million T cells, were considered underestimates.

There were healthy Caucasian individuals from Russia, aged 6 to 90, serving as donors. The use of a sample-barcoded 5' primer and a J-beta primer mix characterized a second PCR of about 7 to 12 cycles. TCRdb processed the 5' RACE reads anew with MiXCR; each CDR3 protein has one entry. The sample shows over 550,000 distinct CDR3 sequences, approximately 30% of them seen only once. From germline, CDR1 is MDHEN and CDR2 SYDVKM. The CDR3 has 16 residues. The junction had 7 bases not matched to a gene; V was cut back by 3 bases and J by 0 bases. This clonotype was seen only once. The target antigen is unknown.

This sequence originates from a woman older than 75 in good health. The specimen sequenced was blood. This chain uses TRBV28 with TRBJ2-7; TRBD2 matches at 8 bases. CDR3 bases: TGTGCCAGCAGTTTCCCTCGAAGCGGGAGCTCCTACGAGCAGTACTTC. Translation gives CASSFPRSGSSYEQYF.